The 29 T cell receptor beta chains presented below share a single source sample, sequenced in a study of blood T cell repertoires in COVID-19. The table came from immunoSEQ multiplex PCR; TCRdb's copy has only in-frame clones and leaves some out. The data show approximately 300,000 clones, about 92% seen once. Input material: PBMCs or T cells enriched from blood (not recorded which). These receptors were taken from a woman between 25 and 40 years old who had recovered from COVID-19.

This chain uses TRBV9 with TRBJ2-2; D possibly corresponds to TRBD2 (6 bases). V lost 4 bases and J 1 base, leaving 11 bases between the germline ends. Per germline, CDR1 SGDLS and CDR2 YYNGEE. The length of the CDR3 is 15 residues. The CDR3, as DNA: TGTGCCAGCAGCAAGGGACTCTTGAACACCGGGGAGCTGTTTTTT. Translating it yields CASSKGLLNTGELFF.

Points on this clone: An end of the junction differs from the germline gene, which may be a read error. The genes are TRBV28 and TRBJ1-1, with D possibly TRBD1 on 5 matching bases. The CDR3 runs to 14 residues. CDR1 and CDR2 (germline): MDHEN, SYDVKM. CDR3 loop: CASRYGGRNTEAFF. The CDR3 DNA reads TGTGCAAGCAGGTACGGGGGGAGGAACACTGAAGCTTTCTTT.

V is TRBV28 and J is TRBJ2-7; no definite D call. The V and J ends lost 5 bases and 3 bases respectively, with 17 bases between them. The CDR3 has 15 amino acids. CDR1 is MDHEN, CDR2 SYDVKM, per germline. This CDR3 is CASSTIRRAGYEQYF. The CDR3 nucleotides read TGTGCCAGCAGTACTATACGACGTGCCGGCTACGAGCAGTACTTC.

The chain employs TRBV5-4 and TRBJ2-3, with D unclear. Trimming cost V 3 bases and J 2 bases, with 7 bases left between them. CDR1 and CDR2 (germline): SGHNT, YYREEE (reference sequence). There are 13 residues in the CDR3. The CDR3, as DNA: TGTGCCAGCAGCTCAGGCTTCACAGATACGCAGTATTTT. Residues: CASSSGFTDTQYF.

The gene calls are TRBV25-1 and TRBJ2-7; possible D gene TRBD1, 5 bases. This CDR3 has 13 amino acids. Trimming pared 1 base from V and 4 bases from J, leaving 8 bases between. In germline, CDR1 is MGHDK, CDR2 SYGVNS. The CDR3 sequence is CASSESSGYEQYF. In nucleotides, the CDR3 is TGTGCCAGCAGTGAATCCTCAGGGTACGAGCAGTACTTC.

The CDR3 here is CASSLAELNTGELFF. CDR3 DNA sequence: TGCGCCAGCAGCTTGGCGGAGCTGAACACCGGGGAGCTGTTTTTT. This chain connects TRBV5-1 to TRBJ2-2; no reliable D call. CDR1 and CDR2 from the germline V gene are SGHRS and YFSETQ. The CDR3 loop spans 15 amino acids. Trimming shortened V by 0 bases and J by 1 base, and 7 bases separated the two germline ends.

V usage is TRBV29-1 and J usage is TRBJ1-5; D call uncertain. The germline V gene has CDR1 SQVTM and CDR2 ANQGSEA. Trimming left V 3 bases short and J 0 bases short, with 6 bases between. There are 13 residues in the CDR3. The CDR3 loop is CSVEENSNQPQHF. DNA for the CDR3: TGCAGCGTTGAGGAGAATAGCAATCAGCCCCAGCATTTT.

CDR3 DNA sequence: TGTGCCAGCAGCTTGGTAGGAGTAAGCGTGGATACGCAGTATTTT. Protein: CASSLVGVSVDTQYF. The chain has TRBV5-6 and TRBJ2-3; D gene unclear. The ends were cut back, 0 bases at V and 6 bases at J, with 14 bases in the middle. Germline V gene lookup returns CDR1 SGHDT and CDR2 YYEEEE. The CDR3 runs 15 residues.

The rearrangement uses TRBV6-5 and TRBJ2-7; 8 nucleotides align to TRBD1. Trimming took 6 bases from V and 4 from J; bases not matched to a gene: 11. The CDR3 extends over 15 amino acids. Germline lookup yields CDR1 MNHEY and CDR2 SVGAGI. The CDR3: CASRNLDRVWYEQYF. For the CDR3, the DNA is TGTGCCAGCAGAAACCTGGACAGGGTTTGGTACGAGCAGTACTTC.

The V call is TRBV3-1 (or the pseudogene TRBV3-2), the J call TRBJ2-1, with 12 bases matching TRBD2. This CDR3 is 17 amino acids long. V lost 3 bases and J lost 1; bases outside the gene matches: 4. CDR1 is LGHDT and CDR2 is YNNKEL in the germline V gene (reference sequence). The chain's CDR3 is CASSHPTSGRSYNEQFF. As DNA, the CDR3 is TGTGCCAGCAGCCACCCGACTAGCGGGAGATCCTACAATGAGCAGTTCTTC.

The chain employs TRBV6-5 and TRBJ2-4, with D perhaps TRBD1 (6 bases). Germline V gives CDR1 MNHEY, CDR2 SVGAGI. V was cut by 5 bases and J by 3 bases, with 11 bases left in between. This CDR3 is 14 amino acids long. This chain's CDR3 is CASSTGFVKNIQYF. The DNA for the CDR3 is TGTGCCAGCAGTACAGGGTTTGTCAAAAACATTCAGTACTTC.

The CDR3 DNA reads TGTGCCAGCAGTACGGACAGATACAATGAGCAGTTCTTC. Its translation is CASSTDRYNEQFF. The V call is TRBV12-3 or TRBV12-4, the J call TRBJ2-1; D is perhaps TRBD1 (6 bases). This CDR3 region has 13 residues. Trimming removed 5 bases from V and 4 bases from J, with 9 bases in between.

V is TRBV10-1 and J is TRBJ1-1; maybe TRBD1 (5 bases). Germline V gene sequence: CDR1 WNHNN, CDR2 SYGVQD (reference sequence). CDR3 length: 11 amino acids. Trimming took 7 bases from V and 5 from J, leaving 8 bases between them. CDR3 sequence reads: CASIGGTEAFF. The DNA for the CDR3 is TGCGCCAGCATCGGGGGAACTGAAGCTTTCTTT.

The chain combines TRBV4-3 with TRBJ2-7; the D is unclear. V was shortened by 0 bases and J by 6 bases, with 15 bases between the two germline ends. The CDR3 spans 15 residues. Germline V gene sequence: CDR1 LGHNA, CDR2 YSLEER. The DNA for the CDR3 is TGCGCCAGCAGCCAAGAAGTAAATCTGGGCGCCGAGCAGTACTTC. This translates into CASSQEVNLGAEQYF.

The gene calls are TRBV3-1 (or the pseudogene TRBV3-2) and TRBJ1-1; 9 bases fit TRBD1. With 4 bases clipped from V and 6 bases from J, the junction kept 9 bases outside the gene matches. Germline CDR1 is LGHDT and CDR2 is YNNKEL (reference sequence). This CDR3 is 15 amino acids long. CDR3 in DNA: TGTGCCAGCAGCCCGAACCGGGACAGGGCCGCTGAAGCTTTCTTT. Encoded protein: CASSPNRDRAAEAFF.

This chain links TRBV18 with TRBJ1-6; D remains unclear. This CDR3 spans 14 amino acids. Per the germline V gene, CDR1 is KGHSH and CDR2 is LQKENI. V shed 3 bases and J shed 8 bases, with 11 bases lying between them. The CDR3 DNA sequence: TGTGCCAGCTCACCCCGGGGAGATGATTCACCCCTCCACTTT. Its protein product is CASSPRGDDSPLHF.

This clone occurred once. The V gene is TRBV2, the J gene TRBJ2-4; 13 bases map to TRBD2. CDR1 is SNHLY and CDR2 is FYNNEI in the germline V gene. The CDR3 has 18 residues. The V segment lost 1 base and the J segment 8 bases; nucleotides outside the gene matches: 11. This chain's CDR3 is CASSEGYRVGLAGDIQYF. The CDR3 DNA sequence: TGTGCCAGCAGTGAAGGGTATCGTGTAGGACTAGCGGGAGACATTCAGTACTTC.

This chain uses TRBV10-3 with TRBJ1-4; D is uncertain. V shed 3 bases and J shed 6 bases, with 17 bases lying between them. Germline CDR1 reads ENHRY; CDR2 reads SYGVKD. This CDR3 comprises 16 residues. CDR3 bases: TGTGCCATCAGTGATGCGGGGAGTGAGCCACATGAAAAACTGTTTTTT. Amino acid sequence: CAISDAGSEPHEKLFF.

This clone was seen only once. J is TRBJ2-5 and V is TRBV7-2, with TRBD2 matching 9 bases. From germline, CDR1 is SGHTA and CDR2 FQGNSA. V trimming: 5 bases; J trimming: 5 bases; junction bases outside the gene matches: 6. The CDR3 contains 14 residues. CDR3 DNA sequence: TGTGCCAGCAGCCCTACCGGGACTAGCGAGACCCAGTACTTC. This gives the protein CASSPTGTSETQYF.

CDR3 bases: TGTGCCAGTAGTGCTACAGGGGACAATCAGCCCCAGCATTTT. Residues: CASSATGDNQPQHF. The chain has TRBV19 and TRBJ1-5; 7 bases map to TRBD1. The length of the CDR3 is 14 residues. Losses at the gene ends were 5 bases for V and 3 bases for J; bases not matched to a gene: 4. The germline V gene has CDR1 LNHDA and CDR2 SQIVND (reference sequence).

This rearrangement joins TRBV7-2 to TRBJ2-1; 8 bases agree with TRBD2. Germline values: CDR1 SGHTA, CDR2 FQGNSA. The CDR3 loop spans 15 amino acids. V gave up 2 bases and J gave up 7 bases; unmatched junction bases: 7. DNA of the CDR3: TGTGCCAGCAGCTTATCCGGGGGGGCTAATAATGAGCAGTTCTTC. Encoded protein: CASSLSGGANNEQFF.

The rearrangement uses TRBV11-2 and TRBJ2-1; 9 nucleotides agree with TRBD2. Germline V gene lookup returns CDR1 SGHAT and CDR2 FQNNGV. V shed 0 bases and J 1 base; nucleotides not matched to a gene: 10. CDR3 length equals 19 residues. The CDR3 nucleotides are TGTGCCAGCAGCTTAGATGGATTAGCGGGAGTCGGTTCCTACAATGAGCAGTTCTTC. This sequence encodes CASSLDGLAGVGSYNEQFF. The complete variable domain, with remaining parts taken from reference TRBV11-2 and TRBJ2-1, reads EAGVAQSPRYKIIEKRQSVAFWCNPISGHATLYWYQQILGQGPKLLIQFQNNGVVDDSQLPKDRFSAERLKGVDSTLKIQPAKLEDSAVYLCASSLDGLAGVGSYNEQFFGPGTRLTVL.

The chain uses TRBV19 and TRBJ1-5; D is uncertain. This CDR3 comprises 16 residues. The V end was cut by 5 bases, the J end by 2 bases, with 16 bases between. Germline assignment: CDR1 LNHDA and CDR2 SQIVND (reference sequence). The CDR3 DNA is TGTGCCAGTAGTCCCGTGTCGACCCAGGGCAATCAGCCCCAGCATTTT. Translation gives CASSPVSTQGNQPQHF.

In DNA form, the CDR3 reads TGTGCCAGCAGCCGTACAGGGTCTGGGGCCAACGTCCTGACTTTC. It codes for CASSRTGSGANVLTF. This rearrangement joins TRBV9 to TRBJ2-6, with D tentatively TRBD1 (6 bases). This CDR3 contains 15 residues. Trimming shortened V by 4 bases and J by 1 base, and 9 bases separated the two germline ends. Germline-derived CDR1 and CDR2 are SGDLS and YYNGEE.

This sequence joins TRBV20-1 and TRBJ1-2; D unresolved. The V end was cut by 1 base, the J end by 5 bases, with 5 bases between. CDR1 and CDR2 (germline): DFQATT, SNEGSKA (reference sequence). CDR3 length: 11 residues. CDR3: CSARAGYGYTF. Here the CDR3 DNA reads TGCAGTGCTAGAGCCGGGTATGGCTACACCTTC.

The gene calls are TRBV11-3 and TRBJ2-1, with D tentatively TRBD1 (6 bases). Germline V gene sequence: CDR1 SGHNT, CDR2 YENEEA. V shed 0 bases and J shed 12 bases, with 12 bases lying between them. The CDR3 runs to 13 residues. CDR3 DNA: TGTGCCAGCAGCTTAGATATGGGGGCCGGGCAGTTCTTC. Amino acid sequence: CASSLDMGAGQFF.

The genes are TRBV7-8 and TRBJ2-1; 7 bases line up with TRBD2. Looked up from germline, CDR1 is SGHVS and CDR2 is FQNEAQ. The CDR3 contains 15 residues. V gave up 5 bases and J gave up 1 base; unmatched junction bases: 5. For the CDR3, the DNA is TGTGCCAGCAGCCCAAGGGAGGGGTCCTACAATGAGCAGTTCTTC. Translation gives CASSPREGSYNEQFF.

This clone was observed a single time. The chain recombines TRBV11-3 with TRBJ2-7; D might be TRBD2 (6 bases). Germline CDR1 reads SGHNT; CDR2 reads YENEEA. V lost 1 base and J lost 2, with 9 bases in between. The CDR3 has 14 residues. Here the CDR3 reads CASSLVGGTYEQYF. Written as DNA, the CDR3 is TGTGCCAGCAGCTTAGTTGGGGGGACCTACGAGCAGTACTTC.

The rearrangement uses TRBV2 and TRBJ2-2; TRBD2 matches at 8 bases. Germline CDR1 reads SNHLY; CDR2 reads FYNNEI. The CDR3 runs to 16 residues. J lost 0 bases, V lost 6 bases, and 6 bases had no gene match. CDR3 residues: CASSDTSGPNTGELFF. CDR3 nucleotide sequence: TGTGCCAGCAGCGATACTAGCGGTCCGAACACCGGGGAGCTGTTTTTT.